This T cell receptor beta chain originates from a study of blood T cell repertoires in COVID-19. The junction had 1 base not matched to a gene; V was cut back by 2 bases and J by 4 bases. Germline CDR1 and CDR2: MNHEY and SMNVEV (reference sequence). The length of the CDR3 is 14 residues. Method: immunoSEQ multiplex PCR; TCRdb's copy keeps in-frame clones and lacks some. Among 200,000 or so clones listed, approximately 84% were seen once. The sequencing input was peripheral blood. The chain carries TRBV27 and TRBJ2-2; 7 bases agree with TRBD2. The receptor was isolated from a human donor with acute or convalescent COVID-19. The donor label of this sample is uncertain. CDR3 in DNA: TGTGCCAGCAGTTTAGGGGGGGGCACCGGGGAGCTGTTTTTT. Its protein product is CASSLGGGTGELFF.